This entry lists 17 T cell receptor beta chains sequenced from one sample in a study of T cells in Graves' hyperthyroidism and ophthalmopathy. Amplified TCR beta CDR3 regions came from RNA transcripts. First-round RT-PCR with HTBI primers amplified the TCR CDR3 region. In TCRdb, the multiplex PCR reads were re-called with MiXCR into one record per CDR3 protein. Of 400,000 to 450,000 distinct CDR3 sequences listed, roughly 14% are singletons. Material for sequencing was blood. The receptors here all came from a young man with Graves' ophthalmopathy.

This clonotype occurred many times. The chain employs TRBV5-5 and TRBJ2-7; TRBD2 aligns across 12 bases. The CDR3 extends over 14 amino acids. Per germline, CDR1 SGHKS and CDR2 YYEKEE (reference sequence). The V segment lost 4 bases and the J segment 3 bases; nucleotides outside the gene matches: 2. The CDR3 loop is CASSRGLAGYEQYF. DNA of the CDR3: TGTGCCAGCAGCCGGGGACTAGCGGGCTACGAGCAGTACTTC.

Ten or more counts support this clonotype. This chain uses TRBV6-1 with TRBJ2-5; 8 bases align to TRBD1. Trimming at V came to 6 bases and at J to 4 bases, leaving 7 bases not matched to a gene. In germline, CDR1 is MNHNS, CDR2 SASEGT. The length of the CDR3 is 14 residues. CDR3 amino acids: CASRRQGLGETQYF. CDR3 bases: TGTGCCAGCAGAAGACAGGGGTTAGGAGAGACCCAGTACTTC.

On this clonotype: The junction differs from germline at one of its ends, possibly a read error. The chain is built from TRBV13 and TRBJ2-5; the match to TRBD2 covers 12 bases. CDR3 length equals 14 residues. Germline CDR1 reads PRHDT; CDR2 reads FYEKMQ (reference sequence). CDR3 nucleotide sequence: TGCGCCAGCAACTTTACTAGCGGGAGGGAGACCCAGTACTTC. Its translation: CASNFTSGRETQYF.

This clonotype showed up many times. This chain's CDR3 is CASSIPRRRGTYGYTF. DNA of the CDR3: TGTGCCAGTAGTATTCCCCGTCGACGGGGGACCTATGGCTACACCTTC. V usage is TRBV19 and J usage is TRBJ1-2; weak D call: TRBD1 (5 bases). Trimming left V 3 bases short and J 4 bases short, with 18 bases between. The germline V gene encodes CDR1 LNHDA and CDR2 SQIVND (reference sequence). This CDR3 region has 16 residues.

Ten or more counts support this clonotype. The chain recombines TRBV19 with TRBJ2-7, with TRBD1 as a possible D gene (7 bases). Germline CDR1 and CDR2: LNHDA and SQIVND (reference sequence). V dropped 2 bases and J dropped 5 bases, with 16 bases sitting between them. The CDR3 runs to 15 residues. The DNA of the CDR3 is TGTGCCAGTAGTATAAGGGACAGTCGGGGGAACGAGCAGTACTTC. It encodes CASSIRDSRGNEQYF.

This clonotype was seen repeatedly, ten times or more. The rearrangement joins TRBV6-1 to TRBJ2-3; D possibly corresponds to TRBD2 (6 bases). The germline V and J ends were trimmed by 5 bases and 2 bases, with 17 bases remaining between them. CDR1 is MNHNS and CDR2 is SASEGT in the germline V gene. The CDR3 consists of 16 residues. The CDR3: CASSSRGSGYTDTQYF. Here the CDR3 DNA reads TGTGCCAGCAGTTCCAGAGGTAGCGGTTACACAGATACGCAGTATTTT.

This clonotype has a count of ten or more. The chain has TRBV5-1 and TRBJ2-2; possibly TRBD2 for D (5 bases). V lost 0 bases to trimming and J lost 6 bases, with 12 bases between them. Germline CDR1 reads SGHRS; CDR2 reads YFSETQ. The CDR3 is made up of 15 amino acids. CDR3 in DNA: TGCGCCAGCAGCTTGGCGGGGAAGGTTCCCGGGGAGCTGTTTTTT. This gives the protein CASSLAGKVPGELFF.

This clonotype was seen ten or more times. V is TRBV20-1 and J is TRBJ2-7; TRBD2 might be the D (5 bases). Per germline, CDR1 DFQATT and CDR2 SNEGSKA (reference sequence). This CDR3 region has 16 residues. V was trimmed by 0 bases and J by 2 bases, leaving 17 bases between them. The CDR3 nucleotides are TGCAGTGCTAGAGATGAGGTAGCGTTAGATGCCTACGAGCAGTACTTC. This codes for CSARDEVALDAYEQYF.

The chain links TRBV3-1 to TRBJ2-7; 8 bases are a match to TRBD2. The V gene's germline CDR1 is LGHDT and CDR2 YNNKEL (reference sequence). CDR3 size: 18 residues. The V and J ends lost 1 base and 1 base, in that order; junction bases with no gene match: 12. In nucleotides, the CDR3 is TGTGCCAGCAGCCAAGCGCCAAGGGCCGGGACTAGTTCCTACGAGCAGTACTTC. Its translation: CASSQAPRAGTSSYEQYF.

A few counts support this clonotype. This chain connects TRBV3-1 to TRBJ2-3; 9 positions agree with TRBD2. The germline V gene has CDR1 LGHDT and CDR2 YNNKEL (reference sequence). V lost 2 bases, J lost 1 base, and 13 bases stayed unmatched. This CDR3 is 19 amino acids long. The CDR3 DNA reads as TGTGCCAGCAGCCAAAAGTTCATCAGCGGGGGGCAGGGCACAGATACGCAGTATTTT. This sequence encodes CASSQKFISGGQGTDTQYF.

There are a few counts of this clonotype. The rearrangement joins TRBV4-1 to TRBJ1-2; D is uncertain. Germline CDR1 reads MGHRA; CDR2 reads YSYEKL. The CDR3 is 13 residues long. V lost 0 bases and J 3 bases, leaving 5 bases between the germline ends. The CDR3 is CASSQEEYYGYTF. DNA for the CDR3: TGCGCCAGCAGCCAAGAGGAGTACTATGGCTACACCTTC.

The rearrangement links TRBV29-1 to TRBJ2-1; 7 bases match TRBD2. J gave up 4 bases and V 3 bases, and 9 bases lay outside the gene matches. The germline gives CDR1 SQVTM, CDR2 ANQGSEA. This CDR3 is built from 15 residues. The CDR3 bases are TGCAGCGTTGATGGTCTGGCGGGGGATTACAATGAGCAGTTCTTC. Translated: CSVDGLAGDYNEQFF.

In the case of this clonotype: A single base separates this from a much larger clone, so it may be a read error. The V and J genes are TRBV9 and TRBJ2-7; no clear D. Germline values: CDR1 SGDLS, CDR2 YYNGEE. The CDR3 is 13 amino acids. V was trimmed by 2 bases and J by 3 bases, leaving 9 bases between them. The CDR3 here is CASSVGLVYEQYF. CDR3 nucleotide sequence: TGTGCCAGCAGCGTCGGGTTAGTCTACGAGCAGTACTTC.

This clonotype was seen only a few times. Here the CDR3 DNA reads TGTGCCAGTAGTATAGGAAACTACAATGAGCAGTTCTTC. Translated: CASSIGNYNEQFF. V is TRBV19 and J is TRBJ2-1; unclear D gene. Germline V gene sequence: CDR1 LNHDA, CDR2 SQIVND (reference sequence). The V gene lost 1 base and the J gene lost 3 bases, with 4 bases spanning the gap. The CDR3 is 13 residues long.

Many counts were recorded for this clonotype. The chain links TRBV30 to TRBJ2-3; TRBD2 might be the D (7 bases). V lost 6 bases, J lost 3 bases, and 13 bases lay in between. Germline CDR1 and CDR2: GTSNPN and SVGIG (reference sequence). The CDR3 is 13 amino acids. The CDR3 sequence is CACIGGGTDTQYF. DNA for the CDR3: TGTGCCTGTATAGGGGGAGGGACAGATACGCAGTATTTT.

The table lists this clonotype with many counts. The V and J genes are TRBV6-2 or TRBV6-3 and TRBJ2-3; 13 nucleotides match TRBD2. Germline loops: CDR1 MNHEY, CDR2 SVGEGT. V lost 7 bases to trimming and J lost 0 bases; unmatched junction nucleotides: 16. The CDR3 contains 20 residues. The CDR3 nucleotides are TGTGCCAGCACTCCGGGGACGCCGGGGACTAGCGGGACTAGCACAGATACGCAGTATTTT. Translated: CASTPGTPGTSGTSTDTQYF.

This clonotype showed up many times. The V call is TRBV5-1, the J call TRBJ2-7; 9 bases match TRBD2. Germline V CDR1 and CDR2: SGHRS, YFSETQ. The CDR3 has 14 amino acids. The ends lost 3 bases at V and 3 bases at J; junction bases unmatched: 4. CDR3 sequence (DNA): TGCGCCAGCAGCTCGTCTAGCGGGAACTACGAGCAGTACTTC. As protein: CASSSSSGNYEQYF.